These 30 T cell receptor beta chains were sequenced from one sample in a study of T cell repertoires in cytomegalovirus infection. TCRdb itself ran the reads through MiXCR, one entry per CDR3 protein. The sample shows about half a million distinct CDR3 sequences, 33% of them seen only once. Their target antigens are unknown. The material was cultured PBMCs, obtained from culture after CMV antigen stimulation. The source of these receptors is a human donor in good health (CMV status not recorded). Some clones in this sample may be carry-over from other donors' samples.

The chain has TRBV10-3 and TRBJ1-3; TRBD1 might be the D (5 bases). V dropped 3 bases and J dropped 0 bases, with 9 bases sitting between them. The CDR3 sequence is 15 residues long. From germline, CDR1 is ENHRY and CDR2 SYGVKD. CDR3 protein: CAISEDSYSGNTIYF. DNA for the CDR3: TGTGCCATCAGTGAAGACAGCTACTCTGGAAACACCATATATTTT.

This chain joins TRBV24-1 and TRBJ2-1, with no clear D. Trimming removed 1 base from V and 8 bases from J, with 5 bases in between. Germline values: CDR1 KGHDR, CDR2 SFDVKD. The CDR3 consists of 12 residues. This chain's CDR3 is CATSDFAYEQFF. The CDR3 DNA reads TGTGCCACCAGTGATTTTGCGTATGAGCAGTTCTTC.

The genes are TRBV19 and TRBJ1-1, with D hard to call. The CDR3 runs to 13 residues. Trimming shortened V by 1 base and J by 4 bases, and 7 bases separated the two germline ends. Germline V CDR1 and CDR2: LNHDA, SQIVND (reference sequence). CDR3 protein: CASSIALGTEAFF. CDR3 sequence (DNA): TGTGCCAGTAGTATAGCGCTGGGCACTGAAGCTTTCTTT.

The chain combines TRBV6-2 or TRBV6-3 with TRBJ2-1; TRBD2 aligns across 7 bases. Trimming cost V 7 bases and J 4 bases; bases outside gene matches: 28. CDR1 and CDR2 (germline): MNHEY, SVGEGT. This CDR3 spans 21 amino acids. The CDR3 loop reads CASIHSELPGLQRLQYNEQFF. For the CDR3, the DNA is TGTGCCAGCATCCACTCGGAACTCCCGGGACTACAGCGCCTCCAATACAATGAGCAGTTCTTC.

This clonotype was counted at least ten times. The J gene is TRBJ1-2, the V gene TRBV4-1; no clear D gene. Germline V gene data show CDR1 as MGHRA and CDR2 as YSYEKL. The CDR3 sequence is 15 residues long. V was cut by 4 bases and J by 6 bases, with 18 bases left in between. For the CDR3, the DNA is TGCGCCAGCAGCCCCGGTCCCGGGCAAATAAATGGCTACACCTTC. Protein product: CASSPGPGQINGYTF.

This clonotype was detected only a few times. The CDR3 DNA follows: TGTGCCAGCAGCTCCGGGACTAGGTACGAGCAGTACTTC. Translating it yields CASSSGTRYEQYF. This rearrangement joins TRBV7-6 to TRBJ2-7; 8 bases are shared with TRBD2. This CDR3 has 13 residues. Germline-derived CDR1 and CDR2 are SGHVS and FNYEAQ. Trimming cost V 4 bases and J 4 bases; bases outside gene matches: 3.

This clonotype was found a few times. The rearrangement joins TRBV6-2 or TRBV6-3 to TRBJ2-1; the match to TRBD2 covers 10 bases. This CDR3 is built from 15 residues. From germline, CDR1 is MNHEY and CDR2 SVGEGT. V shed 0 bases, J shed 5 bases, and the junction held 1 base outside the gene matches. The CDR3 is CASSYSLAGHNEQFF. CDR3 nucleotides: TGTGCCAGCAGTTACTCACTAGCGGGACACAATGAGCAGTTCTTC.

This clonotype was found once. One end of the junction fails to match germline, which may point to a read error. This chain links TRBV7-2 with TRBJ2-5; 7 bases fit TRBD2. Germline values: CDR1 SGHTA, CDR2 FQGNSA. This CDR3 comprises 17 residues. The DNA for the CDR3 is TGTGCCAGCAGCTTAGGTGTCGCTAGCGGCGCTCAAGAGTCCCAGTACTTC. The encoded protein is CASSLGVASGAQESQYF.

The V gene is TRBV7-6, the J gene TRBJ2-7; 7 bases align to TRBD2. Germline-derived CDR1 and CDR2 are SGHVS and FNYEAQ. The V and J ends lost 4 bases and 3 bases, in that order; junction bases with no gene match: 9. The length of the CDR3 is 15 residues. Here the CDR3 reads CASSSEAGAYYEQYV. The CDR3 nucleotides read TGTGCCAGCAGCTCCGAGGCGGGAGCTTACTACGAGCAGTACGTC.

This clonotype was detected a few times. The chain joins TRBV20-1 to TRBJ2-3; D is possibly TRBD1 (5 bases). The CDR3 covers 19 residues. The ends were cut back, 5 bases at V and 1 base at J, with 28 bases in the middle. Germline assignment: CDR1 DFQATT and CDR2 SNEGSKA (reference sequence). CDR3 residues: CSAERNWGVDLLGTDTQYF. The CDR3 coding sequence is TGCAGTGCTGAACGAAACTGGGGCGTAGATCTTCTTGGCACAGATACGCAGTATTTT.

In this sample, this clonotype turned up many times. The genes are TRBV7-2 and TRBJ2-3, with D hard to call. CDR1 SGHTA and CDR2 FQGNSA come from the germline V gene. CDR3 length equals 13 residues. The V gene lost 3 bases and the J gene lost 4 bases, with 8 bases spanning the gap. The CDR3 sequence is CASSFYLADTQYF. CDR3 nucleotide sequence: TGTGCCAGCAGCTTTTATCTGGCAGATACGCAGTATTTT.

This clonotype was counted many times. The chain is built from TRBV7-2 and TRBJ1-1; maybe TRBD1 (5 bases). The CDR3 is made up of 14 amino acids. Per the germline V gene, CDR1 is SGHTA and CDR2 is FQGNSA. V gave up 2 bases and J gave up 7 bases, with 14 bases separating them. The CDR3 region is CASSLRTRKNEAFF. DNA of the CDR3: TGTGCCAGCAGCTTACGGACACGGAAAAATGAAGCTTTCTTT.

This clonotype appeared a few times. The chain carries TRBV4-1 and TRBJ2-7; 10 bases are a match to TRBD2. The trim removed 0 bases at V and 4 bases at J, leaving 3 bases unmatched. The CDR3 length is 15 residues. CDR1 and CDR2 from the germline V gene are MGHRA and YSYEKL. The CDR3 region is CASSQDASGSYEQYF. CDR3 nucleotide sequence: TGCGCCAGCAGCCAAGACGCTAGCGGGAGTTACGAGCAGTACTTC.

The chain has TRBV12-3 or TRBV12-4 and TRBJ1-5; D possibly corresponds to TRBD1 (5 bases). The CDR3 consists of 15 residues. Trimming shortened V by 6 bases and J by 0 bases, and 12 bases separated the two germline ends. The CDR3 is CASRSRGPSNQPQHF. The CDR3 DNA reads as TGTGCCAGCAGGTCGAGGGGCCCTAGCAATCAGCCCCAGCATTTT.

The rearrangement joins TRBV5-1 to TRBJ2-7, with D perhaps TRBD1 (9 bases). CDR3 length equals 18 residues. Germline loops: CDR1 SGHRS, CDR2 YFSETQ. The V gene lost 2 bases and the J gene lost 6 bases, with 27 bases spanning the gap. The CDR3 nucleotides are TGCGCCAGCAGCTTACAGGGGGCGTTACGGGAGGGCCGGTTCGAGCAGTACTTC. Translated: CASSLQGALREGRFEQYF.

The chain links TRBV6-1 to TRBJ2-7; TRBD2 aligns across 7 bases. The length of the CDR3 is 15 residues. Germline values: CDR1 MNHNS, CDR2 SASEGT. V gave up 7 bases and J gave up 2 bases; unmatched junction bases: 11. The DNA for the CDR3 is TGTGCCAGCACCGCCTTGGGGGGGACCCCCTACGAGCAGTACTTC. Encoded protein: CASTALGGTPYEQYF.

The V gene is TRBV28, the J gene TRBJ1-5; D uncertain. The CDR3 is made up of 13 amino acids. V was cut by 7 bases and J by 2 bases, with 9 bases left in between. In germline, CDR1 is MDHEN, CDR2 SYDVKM. The chain's CDR3 is CASTSSGNQPQHF. CDR3 sequence (DNA): TGTGCCAGCACATCGTCGGGCAATCAGCCCCAGCATTTT.

This clonotype appeared a few times. The chain links TRBV7-2 to TRBJ2-2, with D maybe TRBD1 (5 bases). CDR3 length: 14 residues. Germline V gene data show CDR1 as SGHTA and CDR2 as FQGNSA. V was pared by 8 bases and J by 0 bases, with 10 bases between. The CDR3 sequence is CASLGQANTGELFF. The CDR3 DNA sequence: TGTGCCAGCCTCGGACAAGCGAACACCGGGGAGCTGTTTTTT.

The chain joins TRBV5-1 to TRBJ2-5, with a tentative D call TRBD1 (7 bases). The V gene's germline CDR1 is SGHRS and CDR2 YFSETQ. V dropped 4 bases and J dropped 1 base, with 17 bases sitting between them. This CDR3 contains 16 residues. The CDR3 DNA follows: TGCGCCAGCAGCGCGGGACAGCCCTCTCTCCAAGAGACCCAGTACTTC. Its translation is CASSAGQPSLQETQYF.

This rearrangement joins TRBV12-3 or TRBV12-4 to TRBJ2-3; unclear D gene. V shed 2 bases and J shed 5 bases, with 5 bases lying between them. This CDR3 has 12 amino acids. CDR3 region: CASSLLQDTQYF. DNA for the CDR3: TGTGCCAGCAGTTTACTTCAAGATACGCAGTATTTT.

The chain joins TRBV7-9 to TRBJ2-7; 7 positions match TRBD2. CDR1 and CDR2 from the germline V gene are SEHNR and FQNEAQ (reference sequence). V was clipped by 5 bases and J by 7 bases; unmatched bases: 11. The CDR3 length is 14 residues. The CDR3 sequence is CASSARDYDREQYF. The CDR3 DNA is TGTGCCAGCAGCGCCCGGGACTACGATCGGGAGCAGTACTTC.

V usage is TRBV6-2 or TRBV6-3 and J usage is TRBJ2-7, with no clear D. The V end was cut by 0 bases, the J end by 2 bases, with 8 bases between. This CDR3 has 14 amino acids. Germline CDR1 and CDR2: MNHEY and SVGEGT. The CDR3 coding sequence is TGTGCCAGCAGTTACTCGATGGCTACCTACGAGCAGTACTTC. Amino acid sequence: CASSYSMATYEQYF.

This chain connects TRBV6-2 or TRBV6-3 to TRBJ2-3; D remains unclear. The V gene lost 2 bases and the J gene lost 9 bases, with 3 bases spanning the gap. In germline, CDR1 is MNHEY, CDR2 SVGEGT. There are 10 residues in the CDR3. CDR3 residues: CASSYTTQYF. CDR3 DNA: TGTGCCAGCAGTTACACGACGCAGTATTTT.

The V call is TRBV6-2 or TRBV6-3, the J call TRBJ2-1, with D possibly being TRBD1 (5 bases). The CDR3 spans 15 residues. Germline V lookup: CDR1 MNHEY, CDR2 SVGEGT. Trimming stripped 5 bases from V and 0 bases from J, with 11 bases between. The CDR3 here is CASSPRQSSYNEQFF. The CDR3 DNA reads as TGTGCCAGCAGTCCTCGACAGAGCTCCTACAATGAGCAGTTCTTC.

The chain employs TRBV20-1 and TRBJ1-5; 7 nucleotides line up with TRBD1. The CDR3 spans 17 residues. Looked up from germline, CDR1 is DFQATT and CDR2 is SNEGSKA (reference sequence). V lost 3 bases and J lost 2; bases outside the gene matches: 13. The CDR3 spells CSASGGKGGGGNQPQHF. In DNA form, the CDR3 reads TGCAGTGCTAGTGGAGGGAAAGGGGGCGGCGGCAATCAGCCCCAGCATTTT.

This clonotype was seen only a few times. This chain joins TRBV29-1 and TRBJ1-6; D is undetermined. This CDR3 has 11 residues. CDR1 is SQVTM, CDR2 ANQGSEA, per germline. V lost 5 bases and J lost 10, with 9 bases in between. The CDR3 bases are TGCAGCGTTTTCCGGTCATCACCCCTCCACTTT. Amino acids: CSVFRSSPLHF. The full variable domain, completed using reference TRBV29-1 and TRBJ1-6, is SAVISQKPSRDICQRGTSLTIQCQVDSQVTMMFWYRQQPGQSLTLIATANQGSEATYESGFVIDKFPISRPNLTFSTLTVSNMSPEDSSIYLCSVFRSSPLHFGNGTRLTVT.

V gene TRBV5-4 combines with J gene TRBJ2-3, with 8 nucleotides matching TRBD1. The CDR3 covers 14 residues. CDR1 and CDR2 (germline): SGHNT, YYREEE (reference sequence). With 4 bases clipped from V and 4 bases from J, the junction kept 5 bases outside the gene matches. The CDR3 spells CASSADRGSDTQYF. CDR3 bases: TGTGCCAGCAGCGCTGACAGGGGTTCAGATACGCAGTATTTT.

This sequence joins TRBV7-2 and TRBJ1-6; 9 bases are a match to TRBD1. The V and J ends lost 5 bases and 8 bases, in that order; junction bases with no gene match: 10. Germline V gene data show CDR1 as SGHTA and CDR2 as FQGNSA. CDR3 length equals 16 residues. The CDR3 loop is CASSPGTGSVHSPLHF. Written as DNA, the CDR3 is TGTGCCAGCAGCCCCGGGACAGGGAGTGTTCATTCACCCCTCCACTTT.

The rearrangement links TRBV6-2 or TRBV6-3 to TRBJ2-2, with no clear D. CDR3 length: 14 residues. Germline values: CDR1 MNHEY, CDR2 SVGEGT. V dropped 7 bases and J dropped 5 bases, with 14 bases sitting between them. The CDR3: CASTPLWSTGELFF. The CDR3 DNA sequence: TGTGCCAGCACCCCGCTTTGGAGTACCGGGGAGCTGTTTTTT.

This clonotype was counted many times. This chain links TRBV7-2 with TRBJ1-2; D gene uncertain. The germline CDR1 and CDR2 sequences are SGHTA and FQGNSA. V lost 2 bases and J lost 7, with 5 bases in between. CDR3 length: 11 residues. The CDR3 sequence is CASSLYRGYTF. In nucleotides, the CDR3 is TGTGCCAGCAGCTTATATCGTGGCTACACCTTC. Full variable domain (rest looked up from reference TRBV7-2 and TRBJ1-2): GAGVSQSPSNKVTEKGKDVELRCDPISGHTALYWYRQSLGQGLEFLIYFQGNSAPDKSGLPSDRFSAERTGGSVSTLTIQRTQQEDSAVYLCASSLYRGYTFGSGTRLTVV.